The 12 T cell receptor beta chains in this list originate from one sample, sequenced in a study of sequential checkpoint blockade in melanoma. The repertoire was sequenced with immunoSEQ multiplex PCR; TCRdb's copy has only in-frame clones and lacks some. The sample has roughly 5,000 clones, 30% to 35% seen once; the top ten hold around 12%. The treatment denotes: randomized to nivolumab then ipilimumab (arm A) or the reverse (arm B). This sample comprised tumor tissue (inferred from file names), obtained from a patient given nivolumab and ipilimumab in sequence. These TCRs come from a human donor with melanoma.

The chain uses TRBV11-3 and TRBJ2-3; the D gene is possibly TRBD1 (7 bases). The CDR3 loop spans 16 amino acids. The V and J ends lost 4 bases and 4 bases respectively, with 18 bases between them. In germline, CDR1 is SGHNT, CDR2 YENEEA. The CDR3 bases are TGTGCCAGCAGCTCAGGGGGGAGAGAACACCCAGATACGCAGTATTTT. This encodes CASSSGGREHPDTQYF.

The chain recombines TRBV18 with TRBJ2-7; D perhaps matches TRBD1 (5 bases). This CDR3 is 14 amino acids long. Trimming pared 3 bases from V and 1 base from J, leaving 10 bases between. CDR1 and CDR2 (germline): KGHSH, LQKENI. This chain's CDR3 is CASSPRPGSYEQYF. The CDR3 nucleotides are TGTGCCAGCTCACCGCGTCCAGGGTCCTACGAGCAGTACTTC.

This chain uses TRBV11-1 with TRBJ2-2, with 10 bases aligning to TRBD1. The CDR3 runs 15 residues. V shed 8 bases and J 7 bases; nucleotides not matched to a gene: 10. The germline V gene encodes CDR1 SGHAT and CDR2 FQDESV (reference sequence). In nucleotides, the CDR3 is TGTGCCAGCGATTCTTTGACAGGGGGCAGCGGGGAGCTGTTTTTT. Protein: CASDSLTGGSGELFF.

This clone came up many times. The CDR3, as DNA: TGTGCCAGCAGAACCGAGGACTTTAGCTCCTACGAGCAGTACTTC. Protein: CASRTEDFSSYEQYF. The chain employs TRBV6-8 and TRBJ2-7; the D gene is possibly TRBD2 (5 bases). Per the germline V gene, CDR1 is MNHGY and CDR2 is SAAAGT. CDR3 length equals 15 residues. The ends were cut back, 6 bases at V and 0 bases at J, with 15 bases in the middle.

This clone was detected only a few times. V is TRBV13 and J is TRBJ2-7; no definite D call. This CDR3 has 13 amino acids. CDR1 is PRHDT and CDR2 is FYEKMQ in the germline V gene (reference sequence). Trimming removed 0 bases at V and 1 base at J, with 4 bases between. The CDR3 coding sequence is TGTGCCAGCAGCTTAGGACAGTCCTACGAGCAGTACTTC. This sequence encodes CASSLGQSYEQYF.

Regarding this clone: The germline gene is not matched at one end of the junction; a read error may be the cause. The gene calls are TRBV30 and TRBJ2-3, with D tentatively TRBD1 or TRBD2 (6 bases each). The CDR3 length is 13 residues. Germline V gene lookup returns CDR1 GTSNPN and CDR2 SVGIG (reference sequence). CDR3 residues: CARRDKGTDTQYF. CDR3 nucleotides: TGTGCCCGGAGGGACAAAGGCACAGATACGCAGTATTTT. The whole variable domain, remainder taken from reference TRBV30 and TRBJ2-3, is SQTIHQWPATLVQPVGSPLSLECTVEGTSNPNLYWYRQAAGRGLQLLFYSVGIGQISSEVPQNLSASRPQDRQFILSSKKLLLSDSGFYLCARRDKGTDTQYFGPGTRLTVL.

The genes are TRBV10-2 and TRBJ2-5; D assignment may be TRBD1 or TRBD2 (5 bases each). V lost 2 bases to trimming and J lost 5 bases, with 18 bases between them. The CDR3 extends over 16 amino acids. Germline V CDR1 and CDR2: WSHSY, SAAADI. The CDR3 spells CASSEAIRWDPETQYF. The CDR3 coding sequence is TGCGCCAGCAGTGAGGCAATTCGATGGGACCCGGAGACCCAGTACTTC.

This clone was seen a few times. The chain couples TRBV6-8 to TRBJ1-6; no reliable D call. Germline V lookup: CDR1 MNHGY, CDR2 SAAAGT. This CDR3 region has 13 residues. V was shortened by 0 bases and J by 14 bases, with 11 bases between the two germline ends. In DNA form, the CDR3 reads TGTGCCAGCAGTTACTCTCGGGCGTTGGCCCTCCACTTT. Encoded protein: CASSYSRALALHF.

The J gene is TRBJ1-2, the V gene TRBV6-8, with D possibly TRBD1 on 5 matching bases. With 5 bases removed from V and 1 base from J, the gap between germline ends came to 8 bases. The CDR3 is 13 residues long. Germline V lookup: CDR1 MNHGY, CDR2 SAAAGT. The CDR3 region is CASSGRGNYGYTF. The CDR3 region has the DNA TGTGCCAGCAGTGGAAGGGGTAACTATGGCTACACCTTC.

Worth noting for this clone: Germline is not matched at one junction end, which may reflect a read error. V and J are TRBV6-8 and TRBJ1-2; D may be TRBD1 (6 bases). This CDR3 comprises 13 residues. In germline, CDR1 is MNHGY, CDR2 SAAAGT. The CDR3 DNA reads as TGTGCCATCAGTGGGAACAGGGATAATGGCTACACCTTC. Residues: CAISGNRDNGYTF.

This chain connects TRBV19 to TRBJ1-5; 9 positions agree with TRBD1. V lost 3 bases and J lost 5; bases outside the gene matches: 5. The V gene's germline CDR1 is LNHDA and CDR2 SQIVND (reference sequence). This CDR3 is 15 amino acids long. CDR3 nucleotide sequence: TGTGCCAGTAGTATCGATGACAGGGGGTATCAGCCCCAGCATTTT. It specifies CASSIDDRGYQPQHF.

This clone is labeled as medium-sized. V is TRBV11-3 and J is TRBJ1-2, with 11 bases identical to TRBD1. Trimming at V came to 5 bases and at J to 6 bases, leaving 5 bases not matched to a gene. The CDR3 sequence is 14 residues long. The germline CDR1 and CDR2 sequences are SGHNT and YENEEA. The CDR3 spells CASSPGQGADGYTF. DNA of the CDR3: TGTGCCAGCAGCCCSGGACAGGGGGCGGATGGCTACACCTTC.